Listed here are 30 T cell receptor beta chains from one sample, sequenced in a study of cytomegalovirus exposure and HLA in healthy donors. With 60 Vbeta and 13 Jbeta primers, the PCR was carried out. Measured with immunoSEQ multiplex PCR; TCRdb has only the in-frame clones, and not every one. In the table there are 100,000 to 150,000 clones, around 86% of which are singletons. Sequenced material: PBMCs. The source of these receptors is a young man in good health and CMV-seronegative.

The chain links TRBV11-2 to TRBJ2-7; TRBD1 might be the D (5 bases). The CDR3 is 15 residues long. V lost 1 base, J lost 4 bases, and 14 bases lay in between. Germline values: CDR1 SGHAT, CDR2 FQNNGV. The CDR3 coding sequence is TGTGCCAGCAGCTTAGGGGCAGGGTCTCTGTACGAGCAGTACTTC. It specifies CASSLGAGSLYEQYF.

This clone was picked up a small number of times. V gene TRBV19 combines with J gene TRBJ1-1; D possibly corresponds to TRBD1 (5 bases). The CDR3 sequence is 14 residues long. Germline lookup yields CDR1 LNHDA and CDR2 SQIVND (reference sequence). V lost 7 bases to trimming and J lost 3 bases, with 15 bases between them. DNA of the CDR3: TGTGCCAGTAATACCCCAGGGTTGGACACTGAAGCTTTCTTT. It is translated as CASNTPGLDTEAFF.

Remarks on this clone: Mismatch with germline at one junction end may stem from a read error. The V call is TRBV4-3, the J call TRBJ1-5; D not certain. The CDR3 is made up of 17 amino acids. CDR1 is LGHNA and CDR2 is YSLEER in the germline V gene. In DNA form, the CDR3 reads TGCGCCAGCAGGCAAGAACATGTGGCAGGCAACGACCAGCCCCAGCATTTT. Translation gives CASRQEHVAGNDQPQHF.

The chain carries TRBV10-3 and TRBJ1-2, with D perhaps TRBD1 (6 bases). The CDR3 runs 12 residues. In germline, CDR1 is ENHRY, CDR2 SYGVKD. Trimming removed 9 bases at V and 8 bases at J, with 16 bases between. CDR3 bases: TGTGCCATTCAACCAGGGGCTGGCGGCTACACCTTC. Translated: CAIQPGAGGYTF.

This clone was found a few times. This chain uses TRBV2 with TRBJ2-5; 11 nucleotides match TRBD2. CDR1 and CDR2 from the germline V gene are SNHLY and FYNNEI. Trimming removed 10 bases from V and 3 bases from J; junction bases left unmatched: 10. CDR3 length equals 15 residues. CDR3 sequence: CATHPLAGVEETQYF. Here the CDR3 DNA reads TGTGCCACACACCCACTAGCGGGGGTGGAAGAGACCCAGTACTTC.

V is TRBV11-2 and J is TRBJ1-3; D uncertain. This CDR3 region has 15 residues. Germline CDR1 reads SGHAT; CDR2 reads FQNNGV. Trimming stripped 1 base from V and 0 bases from J, with 7 bases between. The CDR3 nucleotides are TGTGCCAGCAGCTTAGGAGGGAGCTCTGGAAACACCATATATTTT. It codes for CASSLGGSSGNTIYF. The complete variable domain, with remaining parts taken from reference TRBV11-2 and TRBJ1-3, reads EAGVAQSPRYKIIEKRQSVAFWCNPISGHATLYWYQQILGQGPKLLIQFQNNGVVDDSQLPKDRFSAERLKGVDSTLKIQPAKLEDSAVYLCASSLGGSSGNTIYFGEGSWLTVV.

The V gene is TRBV4-1, the J gene TRBJ2-5; D might be TRBD1 (7 bases). This CDR3 region has 15 residues. V was trimmed by 0 bases and J by 5 bases, leaving 13 bases between them. The germline gives CDR1 MGHRA, CDR2 YSYEKL. CDR3 sequence: CASSQEGGGGETQYF. The CDR3 DNA reads TGCGCCAGCAGCCAAGAAGGAGGGGGCGGGGAGACCCAGTACTTC.

This clone appeared a few times. J is TRBJ2-4 and V is TRBV28; 7 bases fit TRBD1. The CDR3 is 15 amino acids. V lost 6 bases and J lost 0; bases outside the gene matches: 5. Looked up from germline, CDR1 is MDHEN and CDR2 is SYDVKM. CDR3 nucleotides: TGTGCCAGCAGGCACAGGGGCCTAGCCAAAAACATTCAGTACTTC. Its protein is CASRHRGLAKNIQYF.

This chain joins TRBV6-8 and TRBJ1-4; possible D gene TRBD1, 5 bases. The CDR3 contains 17 residues. The germline gives CDR1 MNHGY, CDR2 SAAAGT. With 1 base removed from V and 0 bases from J, the gap between germline ends came to 12 bases. The chain's CDR3 is CASSYFDRLATNEKLFF. CDR3 in DNA: TGTGCCAGCAGTTACTTTGACAGACTTGCAACTAATGAAAAACTGTTTTTT.

CDR3 protein: CASSLGGPGTGELFF. CDR3 coding DNA: TGCGCCAGCAGCTTGGGAGGGCCAGGCACCGGGGAGCTGTTTTTT. The chain joins TRBV5-1 to TRBJ2-2; possibly TRBD2 for D (5 bases). Trimming shortened V by 0 bases and J by 4 bases, and 10 bases separated the two germline ends. In germline, CDR1 is SGHRS, CDR2 YFSETQ. The CDR3 spans 15 residues.

V is TRBV19 and J is TRBJ1-5, with 7 bases that match TRBD1. Per germline, CDR1 LNHDA and CDR2 SQIVND (reference sequence). V lost 4 bases, J lost 7 bases, and 16 bases stayed unmatched. The CDR3 sequence is 17 residues long. CDR3 sequence: CASSTRRQGVRQQPQHF. The CDR3 region has the DNA TGTGCCAGTAGTACCCGTCGACAGGGTGTAAGGCAACAGCCCCAGCATTTT.

CDR3 bases: TGTGCCAGCAGTATTCCGGGACACGACAGCTACACCTTC. Amino acid sequence: CASSIPGHDSYTF. The V and J genes are TRBV28 and TRBJ1-2; possibly TRBD1 for D (6 bases). V lost 5 bases and J 9 bases, leaving 16 bases between the germline ends. Germline CDR1 and CDR2: MDHEN and SYDVKM. This CDR3 spans 13 amino acids.

Comments on this clone: One junction end does not reproduce the germline sequence, and a read error may be involved. The rearrangement links TRBV7-7 to TRBJ2-2; 9 bases fit TRBD2. Germline values: CDR1 SSHAT, CDR2 FNYEAQ (reference sequence). The CDR3 loop spans 15 amino acids. CDR3 DNA sequence: TGTGCTAGCAGCTTAAAAGCGGGGGGCACCGGGGAGCTGTTTTTT. It translates to CASSLKAGGTGELFF.

This clone was detected a few times. The CDR3 region is CASSSGLRPADTQYF. DNA of the CDR3: TGTGCCAGCAGTTCGGGACTCCGACCCGCAGATACGCAGTATTTT. This chain connects TRBV6-5 to TRBJ2-3; D perhaps matches TRBD2 (6 bases). Germline V CDR1 and CDR2: MNHEY, SVGAGI. Trimming took off 4 bases at V and 4 bases at J, with 15 bases between the two ends. The CDR3 has 15 amino acids.

V and J are TRBV6-4 and TRBJ1-2; TRBD1 agrees at 8 bases. Germline CDR1 reads MRHNA; CDR2 reads SNTAGT. Unmatched junction bases numbered 5, after V lost 2 bases and J lost 0 bases. The CDR3 extends over 16 amino acids. The CDR3 region has the DNA TGTGCCAGCAGTGACCTGGACAGGGAAACTAACTATGGCTACACCTTC. Translating it yields CASSDLDRETNYGYTF.

J is TRBJ2-7 and V is TRBV9; 9 bases line up with TRBD1. V gave up 2 bases and J gave up 0 bases; unmatched junction bases: 3. Per the germline V gene, CDR1 is SGDLS and CDR2 is YYNGEE. CDR3 length: 15 amino acids. The CDR3 sequence: CASSVRGQGSYEQYF. As DNA, the CDR3 is TGTGCCAGCAGCGTTAGGGGACAGGGCTCCTACGAGCAGTACTTC.

The chain joins TRBV7-2 to TRBJ2-2, with 7 bases that match TRBD2. Germline V CDR1 and CDR2: SGHTA, FQGNSA. V gave up 4 bases and J gave up 5 bases; unmatched junction bases: 7. The CDR3 is made up of 15 amino acids. The CDR3 is CASSSTRSGTGELFF. CDR3 DNA: TGTGCCAGCAGCTCTACCCGTAGCGGGACCGGGGAGCTGTTTTTT.

The chain links TRBV27 to TRBJ1-1; 10 positions match TRBD1. Germline V CDR1 and CDR2: MNHEY, SMNVEV (reference sequence). The length of the CDR3 is 20 residues. With 2 bases clipped from V and 0 bases from J, the junction kept 15 bases outside the gene matches. The CDR3 here is CASSLRWDRGRTYMNTEAFF. In DNA, the CDR3 is TGTGCCAGCAGTTTAAGGTGGGACAGGGGCCGGACCTACATGAACACTGAAGCTTTCTTT.

V is TRBV15 and J is TRBJ1-2, with D possibly TRBD1 on 5 matching bases. The CDR3 has 14 amino acids. V shed 4 bases and J shed 5 bases, with 14 bases lying between them. Germline values: CDR1 LNHNV, CDR2 YYDKDF (reference sequence). The CDR3 DNA follows: TGTGCCACCAGCACGACAGAGCAGGGTTATGGCTACACCTTC. Translated, it gives CATSTTEQGYGYTF. Filled out from reference TRBV15 and TRBJ1-2, the complete variable domain reads DAMVIQNPRYQVTQFGKPVTLSCSQTLNHNVMYWYQQKSSQAPKLLFHYYDKDFNNEADTPDNFQSRRPNTSFCFLDIRSPGLGDTAMYLCATSTTEQGYGYTFGSGTRLTVV.

The CDR3 nucleotides read TGCGCCAGCAGCTCGGACAGAGAGCAGTTCTTC. This translates into CASSSDREQFF. This chain links TRBV5-1 with TRBJ2-1; tentatively, D is TRBD1 (6 bases). The CDR3 spans 11 residues. Between the trimmed V and J ends, which lost 3 bases and 10 bases, there was a span of 8 bases. The germline CDR1 and CDR2 sequences are SGHRS and YFSETQ.

This chain links TRBV19 with TRBJ1-1, with unresolved D. Germline V CDR1 and CDR2: LNHDA, SQIVND (reference sequence). CDR3 length: 12 residues. V lost 1 base and J lost 6, with 6 bases in between. The CDR3 loop reads CASSIGRAEAFF. For the CDR3, the DNA is TGTGCCAGTAGTATAGGTAGAGCTGAAGCTTTCTTT.

The genes are TRBV25-1 and TRBJ2-2; a weak D match, TRBD2 (7 bases). V gave up 5 bases and J gave up 4 bases, with 23 bases separating them. Germline V gene lookup returns CDR1 MGHDK and CDR2 SYGVNS. The CDR3 covers 18 residues. CDR3 sequence (DNA): TGTGCCAGCAGTCCACGGGTCGGGGGGCCGATTGGCACCGGGGAGCTGTTTTTT. Translating gives CASSPRVGGPIGTGELFF.

The chain recombines TRBV29-1 with TRBJ1-2; D ambiguous. The germline V gene encodes CDR1 SQVTM and CDR2 ANQGSEA. V was trimmed by 3 bases and J by 0 bases, leaving 5 bases between them. The CDR3 spans 12 residues. In DNA form, the CDR3 reads TGCAGCGTTGACGGGTCTAACTATGGCTACACCTTC. Encoded protein: CSVDGSNYGYTF.

This chain links TRBV28 with TRBJ2-5, with a weak D call TRBD1 (5 bases). V was pared by 6 bases and J by 1 base, with 9 bases between. The CDR3 covers 13 residues. The germline CDR1 and CDR2 sequences are MDHEN and SYDVKM. Here the CDR3 reads CASRRQFQETQYF. The CDR3 DNA sequence: TGTGCCAGCAGGAGACAGTTCCAAGAGACCCAGTACTTC.

The gene calls are TRBV19 and TRBJ2-4; 7 bases agree with TRBD2. V lost 10 bases and J lost 2; bases outside the gene matches: 8. CDR3 size: 14 residues. Germline CDR1 LNHDA, CDR2 SQIVND (reference sequence). This CDR3 reads CATAAGVPKNIQYF. CDR3 DNA: TGTGCCACCGCGGCGGGGGTACCCAAAAACATTCAGTACTTC.

The rearrangement joins TRBV6-6 to TRBJ2-7; maybe TRBD2 (5 bases). There are 16 residues in the CDR3. The germline gives CDR1 MNHNY, CDR2 SVGAGI (reference sequence). The V and J ends lost 8 bases and 0 bases respectively, with 20 bases between them. CDR3 sequence reads: CASEKLRGAASYEQYF. In DNA form, the CDR3 reads TGTGCCAGCGAAAAGTTACGGGGAGCAGCCTCCTACGAGCAGTACTTC.

This sequence joins TRBV5-4 and TRBJ2-1; D unclear. The V end lost 4 bases, the J end lost 4 bases, and 12 bases lay between the germline ends. CDR3 length: 14 amino acids. CDR1 is SGHNT, CDR2 YYREEE, per germline (reference sequence). CDR3 bases: TGTGCCAGCAGCCTGTCCACGGAGTACAATGAGCAGTTCTTC. Translation gives CASSLSTEYNEQFF.

This chain joins TRBV5-1 and TRBJ1-2; 9 nucleotides match TRBD1. With 0 bases clipped from V and 3 bases from J, the junction kept 3 bases outside the gene matches. Per the germline V gene, CDR1 is SGHRS and CDR2 is YFSETQ. There are 15 residues in the CDR3. The CDR3 sequence is CASSLEGQGYYGYTF. The CDR3 region has the DNA TGCGCCAGCAGCTTGGAAGGACAGGGGTACTATGGCTACACCTTC. The complete variable domain, with remaining parts taken from reference TRBV5-1 and TRBJ1-2, reads KAGVTQTPRYLIKTRGQQVTLSCSPISGHRSVSWYQQTPGQGLQFLFEYFSETQRNKGNFPGRFSGRQFSNSRSEMNVSTLELGDSALYLCASSLEGQGYYGYTFGSGTRLTVV.

The chain is built from TRBV9 and TRBJ2-3; 7 bases align to TRBD2. Germline assignment: CDR1 SGDLS and CDR2 YYNGEE. Trimming removed 0 bases from V and 2 bases from J; junction bases left unmatched: 6. The CDR3 is made up of 16 amino acids. The CDR3 sequence is CASSVVASGTTDTQYF. The CDR3 DNA sequence: TGTGCCAGCAGCGTAGTTGCTAGCGGTACCACAGATACGCAGTATTTT.

The V and J genes are TRBV6-1 and TRBJ1-1; a possible D gene is TRBD1 (6 bases). There are 15 residues in the CDR3. Germline CDR1 is MNHNS and CDR2 is SASEGT. V dropped 4 bases and J dropped 3 bases, with 15 bases sitting between them. DNA of the CDR3: TGTGCCAGCAGTGTGACCCAGGGGCCGGACACTGAAGCTTTCTTT. Translation gives CASSVTQGPDTEAFF.